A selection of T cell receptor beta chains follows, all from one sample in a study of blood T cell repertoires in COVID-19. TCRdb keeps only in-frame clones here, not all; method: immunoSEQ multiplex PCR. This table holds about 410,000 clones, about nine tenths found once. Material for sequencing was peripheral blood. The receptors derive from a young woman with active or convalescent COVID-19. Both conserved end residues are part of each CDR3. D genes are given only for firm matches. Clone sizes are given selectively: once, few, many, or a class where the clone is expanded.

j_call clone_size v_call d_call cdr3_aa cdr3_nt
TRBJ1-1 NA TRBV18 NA CASSPAGEKNTEAFF TGTGCCAGCTCACCAGCGGGGGAGAAGAACACTGAAGCTTTCTTT
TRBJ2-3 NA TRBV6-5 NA CASSYSFLVKTDTQYF TGTGCCAGCAGTTACTCTTTCCTAGTGAAGACAGATACGCAGTATTTT
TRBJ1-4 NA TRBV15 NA CATRIENSLANEKLFF TGTGCCACCAGAATCGAGAACAGTCTCGCTAATGAAAAACTGTTTTTT
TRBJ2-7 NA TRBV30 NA CAWSGITIATVNYEQYF TGTGCCTGGAGTGGAATCACCATCGCGACAGTAAACTACGAGCAGTACTTC
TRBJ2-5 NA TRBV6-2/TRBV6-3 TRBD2 CASSPGRGRETQYF TGTGCCAGCAGCCCCGGGAGGGGGAGGGAGACCCAGTACTTC
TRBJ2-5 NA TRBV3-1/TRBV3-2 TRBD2 CASSQDLAGGLRETQYF TGTGCCAGCAGCCAAGACCTAGCGGGGGGGCTCCGAGAGACCCAGTACTTC
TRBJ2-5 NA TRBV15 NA CATSRGPVGSGQETQYF TGTGCCACCAGCAGAGGGCCTGTAGGAAGCGGACAAGAGACCCAGTACTTC
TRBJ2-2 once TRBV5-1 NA CASSLTVSPGELFF TGCGCCAGCAGCTTGACAGTCTCCCCCGGGGAGCTGTTTTTT
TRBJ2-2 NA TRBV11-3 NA CASSLGQGSTGELFF TGTGCCAGCAGCTTGGGTCAGGGGAGCACCGGGGAGCTGTTTTTT
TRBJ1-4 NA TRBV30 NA CAWHPWGGEKLFF TGTGCCTGGCATCCCTGGGGCGGTGAAAAACTGTTTTTT
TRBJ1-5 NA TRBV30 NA CAWSRPRQPQHF TGTGCCTGGAGTAGGCCGCGGCAGCCCCAGCATTTT
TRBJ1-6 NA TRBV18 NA CASSPEWGQNSPLHF TGTGCCAGCTCACCAGAGTGGGGGCAAAATTCACCCCTCCACTTT
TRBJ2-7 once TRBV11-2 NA CASSLYGGPYEQYF TGTGCCAGCAGCCTCTACGGGGGGCCCTACGAGCAGTACTTC
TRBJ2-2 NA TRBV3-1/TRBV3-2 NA CASSHSSPSNTGELFF TGTGCCAGCAGCCATTCTTCCCCGTCGAACACCGGGGAGCTGTTTTTT
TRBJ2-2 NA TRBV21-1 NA CASSKSGKGWGELFF TGTGCCAGCAGCAAGAGCGGCAAGGGATGGGGGGAGCTGTTTTTT
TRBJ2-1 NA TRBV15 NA CATRTWAGFSNEQFF TGTGCCACCAGAACTTGGGCGGGGTTCAGCAATGAGCAGTTCTTC
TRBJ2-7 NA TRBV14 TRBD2 CASSQDPRGGGYEQYF TGTGCCAGCAGCCAAGATCCGCGGGGGGGCGGCTACGAGCAGTACTTC
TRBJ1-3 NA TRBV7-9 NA CASSFPGSGNTIYF TGTGCCAGCAGCTTTCCGGGATCTGGAAACACCATATATTTT
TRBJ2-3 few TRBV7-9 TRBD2 CASSMPGLAGPDTQYF TGTGCCAGCAGCATGCCGGGACTAGCGGGCCCAGATACGCAGTATTTT
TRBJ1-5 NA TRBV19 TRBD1 CASSIPQVQDRANQPQHF TGTGCCAGTAGTATCCCCCAGGTTCAAGACAGGGCCAATCAGCCCCAGCATTTT
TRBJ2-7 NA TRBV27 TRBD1 CASSYSYRDRGTYEQYF TGTGCCAGCAGTTATAGCTACCGGGACAGGGGAACCTACGAGCAGTACTTC